Below are 2 T cell receptor beta chains sequenced from a single sample in a study of T cell responses to AZD1222 COVID-19 vaccine. Clones were sequenced by immunoSEQ multiplex PCR, and TCRdb holds only the in-frame ones, with some missing. Of more than 90,000 clones in the sample, approximately 86% were seen once. The sequencing used peripheral blood, collected on day 0 of AZD1222 vaccination. The receptors were sampled from an adult in good health.

The chain links TRBV19 to TRBJ2-5; TRBD2 is a possible D gene (7 bases). The V end lost 8 bases, the J end lost 2 bases, and 12 bases lay between the germline ends. Germline loops: CDR1 LNHDA, CDR2 SQIVND (reference sequence). The CDR3 consists of 13 residues. This chain's CDR3 is CASRGGGQETQYF. DNA of the CDR3: TGTGCCAGTCGGGGAGGGGGGCAAGAGACCCAGTACTTC.

The chain is built from TRBV27 and TRBJ2-2, with D tentatively TRBD2 (5 bases). CDR3 length: 13 amino acids. The V gene's germline CDR1 is MNHEY and CDR2 SMNVEV (reference sequence). V was shortened by 6 bases and J by 5 bases, with 10 bases between the two germline ends. The CDR3 DNA is TGTGCCAGCAGCCTTACTAGTACCGGGGAGCTGTTTTTT. Its translation is CASSLTSTGELFF.